Presented here are 5 T cell receptor beta chains from one specimen sequenced in a study of cytomegalovirus exposure and HLA in healthy donors. PCR involved 60 Vbeta and 13 Jbeta primers. TCRdb's table, derived via immunoSEQ multiplex PCR, lists solely in-frame clones and lacks some. Among 150,000 to 200,000 clones, roughly four fifths were seen once, and the ten largest hold roughly 3%. What was sequenced was PBMCs. These receptors were obtained from a woman aged 40 to 50 in good health and CMV-seronegative.

This clone was detected only a few times. The chain couples TRBV6-6 to TRBJ2-7; TRBD1 matches at 10 bases. This CDR3 spans 14 amino acids. Trimming took 7 bases from V and 4 from J; bases not matched to a gene: 7. Germline V gene lookup returns CDR1 MNHNY and CDR2 SVGAGI (reference sequence). The CDR3 bases are TGTGCCAGCACCCTAGGGACAGGGGAATACGAGCAGTACTTC. This translates into CASTLGTGEYEQYF.

This chain uses TRBV4-1 with TRBJ2-3; 7 nucleotides agree with TRBD1. There are 16 residues in the CDR3. Germline V gene data show CDR1 as MGHRA and CDR2 as YSYEKL. With V trimmed by 4 bases and J by 2 bases, 9 bases remained unmatched. CDR3 protein: CASSPGTVDVTDTQYF. CDR3 nucleotides: TGCGCCAGCAGCCCCGGGACAGTGGATGTCACAGATACGCAGTATTTT.

The rearrangement joins TRBV7-9 to TRBJ2-3, with 7 bases aligning to TRBD1. The CDR3 consists of 14 residues. The ends lost 3 bases at V and 5 bases at J; junction bases unmatched: 5. Germline CDR1 is SEHNR and CDR2 is FQNEAQ (reference sequence). The CDR3 DNA sequence: TGTGCCAGCAGCTTTCGGACAGGTGGAGATACGCAGTATTTT. The encoded protein is CASSFRTGGDTQYF.

The chain uses TRBV18 and TRBJ2-5; 14 bases agree with TRBD2. Germline loops: CDR1 KGHSH, CDR2 LQKENI. This CDR3 comprises 16 residues. V shed 4 bases, J shed 4 bases, and the junction held 5 bases outside the gene matches. The CDR3 nucleotides read TGTGCCAGCTCACGAGGGACTAGCGGGGGTGGAGAGACCCAGTACTTC. It is translated as CASSRGTSGGGETQYF. The whole variable domain, remainder taken from reference TRBV18 and TRBJ2-5, is NAGVMQNPRHLVRRRGQEARLRCSPMKGHSHVYWYRQLPEEGLKFMVYLQKENIIDESGMPKERFSAEFPKEGPSILRIQQVVRGDSAAYFCASSRGTSGGGETQYFGPGTRLLVL.

The CDR3 sequence is CASSAYAGANVLTF. The CDR3 DNA reads as TGTGCCAGCAGCGCTTATGCTGGGGCCAACGTCCTGACTTTC. The genes are TRBV9 and TRBJ2-6; D is uncertain. CDR1 and CDR2 (germline): SGDLS, YYNGEE. Trimming removed 3 bases at V and 2 bases at J, with 6 bases between. This CDR3 has 14 amino acids.